This TCR beta chain stems from a study of blood T cell repertoires in COVID-19. Per the original data handling: Amplification from reference gene primers served as the basis for estimated nucleated cell counts. Assay used: immunoSEQ multiplex PCR; TCRdb lists only in-frame clones, some missing. That table supplies the V and J calls and clone size; D and trimming were determined from the DNA. The sample has approximately 270,000 clones; 80% to 90% are singletons. CDR1 is MNHNY, CDR2 SVGAGI, per germline (reference sequence). V shed 2 bases, J shed 9 bases, and the junction held 7 bases outside the gene matches. The CDR3 spans 15 residues.

This sequence was found in a man in his thirties or forties with acute or convalescent COVID-19. The chain employs TRBV6-6 and TRBJ2-1; 10 nucleotides align to TRBD2. The material sequenced was peripheral blood. CDR3 DNA: TGTGCCAGCAGTTACCCCGGGACTAGCGTGAGTGAGCAGTTCTTC. It is translated as CASSYPGTSVSEQFF.